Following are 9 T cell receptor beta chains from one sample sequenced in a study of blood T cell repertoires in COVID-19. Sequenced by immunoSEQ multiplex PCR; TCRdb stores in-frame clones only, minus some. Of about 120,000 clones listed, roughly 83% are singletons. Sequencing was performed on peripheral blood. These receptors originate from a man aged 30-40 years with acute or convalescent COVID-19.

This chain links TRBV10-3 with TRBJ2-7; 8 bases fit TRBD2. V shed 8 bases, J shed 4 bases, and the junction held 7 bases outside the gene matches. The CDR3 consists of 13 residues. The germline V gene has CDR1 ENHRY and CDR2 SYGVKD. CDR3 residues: CAIGTGGPYEQYV. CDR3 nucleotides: TGTGCCATCGGGACGGGAGGGCCGTACGAGCAGTACGTC.

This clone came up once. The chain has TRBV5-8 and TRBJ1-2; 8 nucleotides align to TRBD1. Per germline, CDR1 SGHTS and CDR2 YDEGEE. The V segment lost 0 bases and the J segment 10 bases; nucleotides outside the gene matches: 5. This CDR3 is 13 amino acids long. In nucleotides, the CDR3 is TGTGCCAGCAGCTTGGGACAGGGGAGAATCTACACCTTC. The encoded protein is CASSLGQGRIYTF.

In DNA, the CDR3 is TGTGCCATCAGAAATGGACAGGGCCAGGAGACCCAGTACTTC. Protein product: CAIRNGQGQETQYF. J is TRBJ2-5 and V is TRBV10-3, with TRBD1 matching 8 bases. CDR3 size: 14 residues. Germline CDR1 and CDR2: ENHRY and SYGVKD. The V gene end was trimmed by 6 bases and the J gene end by 5 bases; junction bases not matched to a gene: 8.

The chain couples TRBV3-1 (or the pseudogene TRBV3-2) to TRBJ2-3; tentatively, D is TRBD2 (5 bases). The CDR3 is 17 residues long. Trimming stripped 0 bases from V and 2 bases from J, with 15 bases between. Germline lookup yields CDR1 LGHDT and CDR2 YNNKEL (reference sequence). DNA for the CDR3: TGTGCCAGCAGCCAAGATCTCGGGTCAGCGGACACAGATACGCAGTATTTT. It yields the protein CASSQDLGSADTDTQYF.

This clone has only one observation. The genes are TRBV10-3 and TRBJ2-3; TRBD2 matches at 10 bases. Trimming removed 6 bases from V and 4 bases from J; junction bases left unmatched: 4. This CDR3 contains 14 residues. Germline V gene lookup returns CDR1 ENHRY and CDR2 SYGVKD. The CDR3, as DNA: TGTGCCATCAGCTCCGGGACTAGCGCAGATACGCAGTATTTT. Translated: CAISSGTSADTQYF.

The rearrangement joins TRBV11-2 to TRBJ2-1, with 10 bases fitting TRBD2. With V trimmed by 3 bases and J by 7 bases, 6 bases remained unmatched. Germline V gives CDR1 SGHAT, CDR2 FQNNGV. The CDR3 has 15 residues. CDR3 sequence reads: CASSFGTSASNEQFF. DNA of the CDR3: TGTGCCAGCAGCTTCGGGACTAGCGCCTCGAATGAGCAGTTCTTC.

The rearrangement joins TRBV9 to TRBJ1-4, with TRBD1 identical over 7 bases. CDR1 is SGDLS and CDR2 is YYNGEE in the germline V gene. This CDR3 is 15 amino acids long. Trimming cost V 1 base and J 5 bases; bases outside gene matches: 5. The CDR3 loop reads CASSVSGTENEKLFF. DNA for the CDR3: TGTGCCAGCAGCGTATCTGGGACAGAGAATGAAAAACTGTTTTTT.

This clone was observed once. The CDR3: CASSQAGDGYTF. The CDR3 coding sequence is TGCGCCAGCAGCCAAGCGGGGGACGGCTACACCTTC. The chain joins TRBV4-1 to TRBJ1-2, with TRBD1 as a possible D gene (5 bases). Per germline, CDR1 MGHRA and CDR2 YSYEKL. V dropped 1 base and J dropped 8 bases, with 8 bases sitting between them. The CDR3 spans 12 residues.

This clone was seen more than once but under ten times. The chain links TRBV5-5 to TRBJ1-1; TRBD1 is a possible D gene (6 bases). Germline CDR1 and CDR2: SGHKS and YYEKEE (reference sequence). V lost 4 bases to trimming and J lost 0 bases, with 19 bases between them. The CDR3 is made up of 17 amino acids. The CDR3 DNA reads TGTGCCAGCAGCCCCATAGGAGCAGGGGTGGTGAACACTGAAGCTTTCTTT. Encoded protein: CASSPIGAGVVNTEAFF.